The clone carrying this T cell receptor beta chain has a handful of counts. Its specificity is not known. Cyclophosphamide on days +3 and +4 followed busulfan-fludarabine conditioning and a marrow graft. This sample is part of a study of T cells after posttransplantation cyclophosphamide. The study, taken as a whole, reports: Later blood repertoires were often dominated by clones from the donor CD8+ memory compartment.

Sequenced by immunoSEQ multiplex PCR; TCRdb stores in-frame clones only, minus some. The table has 8,000 to 9,500 clones, 85% to 90% seen once. Deletions cut 3 bases from V and 0 bases from J, with 12 bases between. The CDR3 has 16 residues. Germline V gives CDR1 LGHNA, CDR2 YSLEER. Material: CD4+ T cells sorted from blood, obtained 1404 days after allogeneic stem cell transplant with posttransplant cyclophosphamide. This chain connects TRBV4-3 to TRBJ1-3; a possible D gene is TRBD1 (6 bases). This TCR was recovered from a female patient aged 45-65 years who received an allogeneic stem cell transplant from a related donor, was CMV-positive, and had no GVHD. Some T cells may be supplied by the graft donor. The CDR3 region has the DNA TGCGCCAGCAGCCATAACACAGGGCTCTCTGGAAACACCATATATTTT. Residues: CASSHNTGLSGNTIYF.